What follows is one T cell receptor (beta chain) and its context. Aged about 6 to 100, donors were systemically healthy Caucasians from Russia. This sample was included in a study of blood T cells in healthy people across ages. CDR1 is ENHRY and CDR2 is SYGVKD in the germline V gene. Trimming removed 4 bases from V and 3 bases from J, with 11 bases in between. CDR3 length: 14 amino acids. A sample-barcoded 5' primer and a J-beta primer mix were used in a second PCR of roughly 6 to 11 cycles. TCRdb re-called the 5' RACE reads with MiXCR, one entry per CDR3 protein. The data show approximately 880,000 distinct CDR3 sequences, around 49% seen once.

This chain uses TRBV10-3 with TRBJ2-3, with D tentatively TRBD2 (5 bases). This sequence was found in a man aged 30 to 39 in good health. Sample: blood. The CDR3 reads CAISGSGVTDTQYF. The CDR3 region has the DNA TGTGCCATCAGTGGAAGCGGTGTAACAGATACGCAGTATTTT.